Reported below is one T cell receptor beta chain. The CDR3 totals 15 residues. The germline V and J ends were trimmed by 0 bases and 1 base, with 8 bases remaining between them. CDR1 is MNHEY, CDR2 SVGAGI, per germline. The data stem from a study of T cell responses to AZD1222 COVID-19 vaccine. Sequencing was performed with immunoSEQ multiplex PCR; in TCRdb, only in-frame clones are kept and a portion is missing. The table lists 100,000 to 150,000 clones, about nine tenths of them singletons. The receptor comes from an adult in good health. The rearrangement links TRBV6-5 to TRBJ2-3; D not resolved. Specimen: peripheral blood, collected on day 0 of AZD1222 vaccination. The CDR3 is CASSYSDSGTDTQYF. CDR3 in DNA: TGTGCCAGCAGTTACTCGGATTCGGGCACAGATACGCAGTATTTT.